Following are 16 T cell receptor beta chains from one sample sequenced in a study of blood T cell repertoires in COVID-19. Assay used: immunoSEQ multiplex PCR; TCRdb lists only in-frame clones, some missing. This sample carries around 250,000 clones, 91% of them seen once, and the ten largest clones take 0.95% to 1.5%. The sample taken for sequencing was PBMCs or T cells enriched from blood (not recorded which). Every receptor here comes from a human donor in a cohort exposed to, infected with or recovered from COVID-19 (not recorded which). The donor label of this sample is uncertain.

The gene calls are TRBV30 and TRBJ2-5, with TRBD2 identical over 9 bases. Germline CDR1 GTSNPN, CDR2 SVGIG (reference sequence). Trimming at V came to 0 bases and at J to 4 bases, leaving 15 bases not matched to a gene. The CDR3 is made up of 18 amino acids. The CDR3 coding sequence is TGTGCCTGGAGTGTAGCGGGGGGAAGGGGGCCCAACGGAGAGACCCAGTACTTC. Its translation is CAWSVAGGRGPNGETQYF.

The V gene is TRBV7-6, the J gene TRBJ1-4; 12 bases are shared with TRBD1. The V and J ends lost 6 bases and 8 bases, in that order; junction bases with no gene match: 7. The CDR3 is 15 residues long. CDR1 SGHVS and CDR2 FNYEAQ come from the germline V gene. This chain's CDR3 is CASSWGTGGHEKLFF. CDR3 nucleotide sequence: TGTGCCAGCAGTTGGGGGACAGGGGGCCACGAAAAACTGTTTTTT.

The chain is built from TRBV14 and TRBJ1-6; TRBD1 agrees at 10 bases. CDR1 is SGHDN and CDR2 is FVKESK in the germline V gene. With V trimmed by 4 bases and J by 9 bases, 0 bases remained unmatched. CDR3 size: 13 residues. The CDR3 coding sequence is TGTGCCAGCAGCCGGGACAGGGGTTCACCCCTCCACTTT. It specifies CASSRDRGSPLHF.

This chain uses TRBV7-8 with TRBJ2-1, with a possible D match to TRBD1 (6 bases). The CDR3 is 15 residues long. Germline V gene sequence: CDR1 SGHVS, CDR2 FQNEAQ. V gave up 5 bases and J gave up 13 bases, with 24 bases separating them. CDR3 nucleotides: TGTGCCAGCAGCCCCATGGGGGCGACAACAATGACTCAGTTCTTC. Amino acids: CASSPMGATTMTQFF.

In this sample, this clone turned up a few times. The chain couples TRBV6-2 or TRBV6-3 to TRBJ1-2; the D gene is possibly TRBD1 (6 bases). The germline V gene has CDR1 MNHEY and CDR2 SVGEGT. CDR3 length equals 12 residues. V was shortened by 6 bases and J by 6 bases, with 11 bases between the two germline ends. Here the CDR3 DNA reads TGTGCCAGCAGCCAGGGGTTCCATGGCTACACCTTC. It yields the protein CASSQGFHGYTF.

The gene calls are TRBV13 and TRBJ2-5; D perhaps matches TRBD2 (5 bases). The CDR3 loop spans 14 amino acids. The germline V and J ends were trimmed by 6 bases and 2 bases, with 13 bases remaining between them. Germline CDR1 and CDR2: PRHDT and FYEKMQ (reference sequence). The CDR3 reads CASRRGFQQETQYF. The CDR3 bases are TGTGCCAGCAGGAGAGGGTTCCAGCAAGAGACCCAGTACTTC.

This clone was detected only once. This rearrangement joins TRBV25-1 to TRBJ1-1; D not resolved. V lost 4 bases and J lost 11, with 17 bases in between. The CDR3 contains 13 residues. Germline CDR1 MGHDK, CDR2 SYGVNS. The CDR3 sequence: CASSGTSSRGAFF. The CDR3 nucleotides read TGTGCCAGCAGTGGGACTTCGTCCCGAGGGGCTTTCTTT.

The V call is TRBV2, the J call TRBJ1-1, with D perhaps matching TRBD1 (6 bases). The CDR3 sequence is 15 residues long. Germline CDR1 is SNHLY and CDR2 is FYNNEI. With 11 bases removed from V and 0 bases from J, the gap between germline ends came to 19 bases. The CDR3, as DNA: TGTGCCGCTAAGCGCGATAGGGGGATGAACACTGAAGCTTTCTTT. Translating it yields CAAKRDRGMNTEAFF.

In this sample, this clone turned up a few times. The rearrangement uses TRBV21-1 and TRBJ1-1. TRBV21-1 is listed as a pseudogene. CDR3 length: 13 residues. CDR3 in amino acids: CASSPGKNTEAFF. CDR3 nucleotides: TGTGCCAGCAGCCCGGGTAAGAACACTGAAGCTTTCTTT.

V and J are TRBV19 and TRBJ1-2, with 8 bases matching TRBD1. Per the germline V gene, CDR1 is LNHDA and CDR2 is SQIVND (reference sequence). The V and J ends lost 5 bases and 2 bases, in that order; junction bases with no gene match: 16. CDR3 length: 18 amino acids. The DNA of the CDR3 is TGTGCCAGTAGTCCCTCCGACAGGGGCCTATTCTTGAACTATGGCTACACCTTC. This translates into CASSPSDRGLFLNYGYTF.

The rearrangement uses TRBV5-4 and TRBJ2-2; 14 bases are shared with TRBD2. CDR1 SGHNT and CDR2 YYREEE come from the germline V gene (reference sequence). This CDR3 contains 19 residues. V shed 4 bases and J 6 bases; nucleotides not matched to a gene: 14. Written as DNA, the CDR3 is TGTGCCAGCAGCCCATCCCCGGGGACTAGCGGGGGCCTGCCCGGGGAGCTGTTTTTT. Encoded protein: CASSPSPGTSGGLPGELFF.

CDR3 protein: CASSESLAGGGDTQYF. Written as DNA, the CDR3 is TGTGCCAGCAGTGAATCTTTAGCGGGGGGAGGAGATACGCAGTATTTT. The gene calls are TRBV6-1 and TRBJ2-3, with 10 bases matching TRBD2. The V segment lost 2 bases and the J segment 5 bases; nucleotides outside the gene matches: 7. The germline CDR1 and CDR2 sequences are MNHNS and SASEGT. There are 16 residues in the CDR3.

This chain joins TRBV6-5 and TRBJ1-5; D is unclear. V was trimmed by 4 bases and J by 2 bases, leaving 6 bases between them. Germline values: CDR1 MNHEY, CDR2 SVGAGI. This CDR3 comprises 13 residues. The DNA for the CDR3 is TGTGCCAGCAGTTCCCGGGGCAATCAGCCCCAGCATTTT. This translates into CASSSRGNQPQHF.

This chain uses TRBV5-6 with TRBJ1-1, with 7 positions matching TRBD1. With 4 bases clipped from V and 5 bases from J, the junction kept 8 bases outside the gene matches. Looked up from germline, CDR1 is SGHDT and CDR2 is YYEEEE. The CDR3 totals 14 residues. The DNA for the CDR3 is TGTGCCAGCAGCCTTATCACAGGGGAAACTGAAGCTTTCTTT. Translating it yields CASSLITGETEAFF.

The V and J genes are TRBV7-2 and TRBJ2-5, with D maybe TRBD1 (5 bases). CDR3 length: 13 residues. Trimming cost V 6 bases and J 4 bases, with 12 bases left between them. Per germline, CDR1 SGHTA and CDR2 FQGNSA. CDR3 in amino acids: CASRSRGGETQYF. CDR3 DNA: TGTGCCAGCAGGTCTAGGGGCGGAGAGACCCAGTACTTC.

The CDR3 DNA follows: TGTGCCAGCAGCGAGGGAGATGCTGGAAACACCATATATTTT. It encodes CASSEGDAGNTIYF. The rearrangement joins TRBV9 to TRBJ1-3; D is uncertain. Germline CDR1 is SGDLS and CDR2 is YYNGEE. This CDR3 spans 14 amino acids. Trimming stripped 3 bases from V and 2 bases from J, with 9 bases between.